Below are 12 T cell receptor beta chains sequenced from a single sample in a study of regulatory T cells in long-lasting Graves disease. The time point: persistent/refractory GD, antithyroid drugs over 5 years with positive TRAb. PBMC RNA served as the TCR library source. Sequencing libraries for TCR beta were prepared with iRepertoire HTBI primers and Arm-PCR of CDR3 regions. TCRdb used MiXCR to reprocess the multiplex PCR reads, holding one entry per CDR3 protein. The sample has some 300,000 distinct CDR3 sequences, 20% to 25% seen once; the top ten hold approximately 53%. The sample was peripheral blood mononuclear cells (PBMCs), taken when the disease was refractory, from a patient treated with antithyroid drugs. The receptors derive from a female donor with Graves disease.

Points on this clonotype: A much larger clone differs from this one at a single base, so this may be a read error. The V call is TRBV27, the J call TRBJ2-7, with TRBD1 matching 8 bases. The CDR3 has 13 residues. The germline gives CDR1 MNHEY, CDR2 SMNVEV (reference sequence). CDR3 coding DNA: TGTGCCGGCAGACAGGGGAGGATGGCCGAGCAGTACTTC. It codes for CAGRQGRMAEQYF.

The chain combines TRBV9 with TRBJ1-1; 9 bases line up with TRBD1. Germline V gene sequence: CDR1 SGDLS, CDR2 YYNGEE. This CDR3 is 14 amino acids long. The trim removed 3 bases at V and 3 bases at J, leaving 3 bases unmatched. The CDR3 reads CASSGWTGDTEAFF. DNA of the CDR3: TGTGCCAGCAGCGGCTGGACAGGGGACACTGAAGCTTTCTTT.

This clonotype was found many times. The genes are TRBV27 and TRBJ1-4; no definite D call. This CDR3 is 13 amino acids long. Germline V gene data show CDR1 as MNHEY and CDR2 as SMNVEV (reference sequence). Trimming took off 3 bases at V and 12 bases at J, with 14 bases between the two ends. In nucleotides, the CDR3 is TGTGCCAGCAGTTTTGTAGCGGATGGCGAACTGTTTTTT. As protein: CASSFVADGELFF.

This chain links TRBV20-1 with TRBJ1-2; 8 positions agree with TRBD1. The germline V gene encodes CDR1 DFQATT and CDR2 SNEGSKA (reference sequence). The length of the CDR3 is 15 residues. The trim removed 3 bases at V and 3 bases at J, leaving 9 bases unmatched. CDR3 DNA sequence: TGCAGTGCTAGTAACCCCATACAGGGGGACTATGGCTACACCTTC. This translates into CSASNPIQGDYGYTF.

This chain joins TRBV20-1 and TRBJ2-7; TRBD2 is a possible D gene (6 bases). Germline V CDR1 and CDR2: DFQATT, SNEGSKA (reference sequence). The CDR3 length is 11 residues. V was shortened by 6 bases and J by 6 bases, with 12 bases between the two germline ends. As DNA, the CDR3 is TGCAGTGCAAGACTAGTGGGCGAGCAGTACTTC. Translated, it gives CSARLVGEQYF.

This clonotype was counted between two and nine times. This chain uses TRBV27 with TRBJ1-1; D is unresolved. Germline V gene data show CDR1 as MNHEY and CDR2 as SMNVEV (reference sequence). This CDR3 contains 14 residues. The V and J ends lost 0 bases and 5 bases respectively, with 10 bases between them. The CDR3 DNA is TGTGCCAGCAGTTTATCGGGGATGAGAACTGAAGCTTTCTTT. Its translation is CASSLSGMRTEAFF.

There are a few counts of this clonotype. The genes are TRBV14 and TRBJ2-2; no reliable D call. The CDR3 is made up of 13 amino acids. V was pared by 0 bases and J by 6 bases, with 5 bases between. Germline loops: CDR1 SGHDN, CDR2 FVKESK. DNA for the CDR3: TGTGCCAGCAGCCAAGACACCCCCGGGGAGCTGTTTTTT. This gives the protein CASSQDTPGELFF.

This clonotype was detected ten times or more. V gene TRBV28 combines with J gene TRBJ1-5, with D perhaps matching TRBD1 (6 bases). This CDR3 spans 17 amino acids. The germline CDR1 and CDR2 sequences are MDHEN and SYDVKM. The V end was cut by 1 base, the J end by 5 bases, with 18 bases between. The CDR3 region has the DNA TGTGCCAGCAGTTTATCCTCTATACAGGGAGGGCATCAGCCCCAGCATTTT. It is translated as CASSLSSIQGGHQPQHF.

This clonotype occurred a few times. This chain uses TRBV30 with TRBJ1-4; D remains unclear. The germline V gene encodes CDR1 GTSNPN and CDR2 SVGIG (reference sequence). Trimming took 3 bases from V and 8 from J, leaving 16 bases between them. This CDR3 has 14 amino acids. Here the CDR3 DNA reads TGTGCCTGGAGCGCGGTTTCACAAACGGAAAAACTGTTTTTT. Its protein product is CAWSAVSQTEKLFF.

The chain is built from TRBV3-1 and TRBJ2-7, with 7 nucleotides matching TRBD2. Germline V gives CDR1 LGHDT, CDR2 YNNKEL (reference sequence). V shed 5 bases and J 3 bases; nucleotides not matched to a gene: 7. CDR3 length: 14 amino acids. Here the CDR3 DNA reads TGTGCCAGCAGCAAGACTAGCACCCGCTACGAGCAGTACTTC. It yields the protein CASSKTSTRYEQYF.

This clonotype was seen many times. The chain recombines TRBV7-2 with TRBJ2-7, with D unresolved. V gave up 4 bases and J gave up 3 bases, with 7 bases separating them. The CDR3 covers 12 residues. From germline, CDR1 is SGHTA and CDR2 FQGNSA. CDR3 nucleotide sequence: TGTGCCAGCAGCTCAACACGCTACGAGCAGTACTTC. Translating it yields CASSSTRYEQYF.

The V call is TRBV7-9, the J call TRBJ2-1, with no clear D. The CDR3 extends over 13 amino acids. Trimming pared 1 base from V and 8 bases from J, leaving 9 bases between. The germline V gene encodes CDR1 SEHNR and CDR2 FQNEAQ (reference sequence). The CDR3 DNA follows: TGTGCCAGCAGCTTAGAGAATATGGATGAGCAGTTCTTC. It encodes CASSLENMDEQFF.